This is a list of T cell receptor beta chains from one sample in a study of identifying expanded T cells in peripheral blood. Data came from immunoSEQ multiplex PCR; TCRdb stores just in-frame clones and leaves some out. The data contain some 95,000 clones, 70% to 90% of them singletons. The source material was blood. Every receptor here comes from a person aged 18 to 70 in good health. The CDR3 runs from the conserved cysteine through the conserved F or W.

TRBJ1-1 TRBV5-1 CASSGGQMNTEAFF
TRBJ2-7 TRBV7-3 CASSRGTEPPYEQYF
TRBJ2-1 TRBV2 CASSSWGYEQFF
TRBJ2-2 TRBV5-1 CASSSGTVNTGELFF
TRBJ2-2 TRBV11-3 CASSARTSGAGELFF
TRBJ1-6 TRBV19 CASSGGVRSSYNSPLHF
TRBJ1-2 TRBV20-1 CSTAGNYGYTF
TRBJ1-5 TRBV6-1 CASSGPPTEKPQHF
TRBJ1-3 TRBV19 CASSIKKGVKGGNTIYF
TRBJ1-5 TRBV13 CASSRSGPQHF
TRBJ2-3 TRBV11-3 CASKGPSTDTQYF
TRBJ2-7 TRBV29-1 CSARLVGSHEQYF
TRBJ1-5 TRBV6-1 CASSSRQGAGQPQHF